One sample yielded the 11 T cell receptor beta chains listed below, sequenced in a study of T cells in Graves' hyperthyroidism and ophthalmopathy. TCR beta CDR3 regions were amplified from RNA transcripts. HTBI primers were the set used in a first-round RT-PCR of the TCR CDR3. Using its own MiXCR run on the multiplex PCR reads, TCRdb lists one record per CDR3 protein. The data show roughly 300,000 distinct CDR3 sequences, with approximately 13% seen just once and under 30% held by the top ten. Sequencing used blood. The receptors stem from a woman aged 30 to 39 with Graves' hyperthyroidism.

The chain is built from TRBV6-1 and TRBJ1-3, with D unresolved. V gave up 6 bases and J gave up 3 bases, with 3 bases separating them. Germline CDR1 is MNHNS and CDR2 is SASEGT. This CDR3 region has 11 residues. CDR3 nucleotides: TGTGCCAGCAGCGTTGGAAACACCATATATTTT. Translation gives CASSVGNTIYF.

This clonotype was detected once. A much bigger clone sits one base away, suggesting this may be a read error. The chain links TRBV30 to TRBJ2-1; 10 nucleotides agree with TRBD2. CDR3 length equals 14 residues. V dropped 4 bases and J dropped 6; count of bases not matched to a gene: 6. Germline values: CDR1 GTSNPN, CDR2 SVGIG (reference sequence). CDR3 residues: CAWIERGGPNEQFF. The CDR3 bases are TGTGCCTGGATTGAGCGGGGGGGACCCAATGAGCAGTTCTTC. Filled out from reference TRBV30 and TRBJ2-1, the complete variable domain reads SQTIHQWPATLVQPVGSPLSLECTVEGTSNPNLYWYRQAAGRGLQLLFYSVGIGQISSEVPQNLSASRPQDRQFILSSKKLLLSDSGFYLCAWIERGGPNEQFFGPGTRLTVL.

V gene TRBV13 combines with J gene TRBJ2-2, with 9 bases that match TRBD1. The length of the CDR3 is 16 residues. The J segment lost 5 bases and the V segment lost 3 bases, leaving 7 bases of the junction unmatched. Germline-derived CDR1 and CDR2 are PRHDT and FYEKMQ (reference sequence). CDR3 loop: CASSLGPGQGTGELFF. The CDR3 DNA follows: TGTGCCAGCAGCTTGGGGCCGGGACAGGGAACCGGGGAGCTGTTTTTT.

This clonotype was recorded at least ten times. In nucleotides, the CDR3 is TGTGCCAGCAGCTTAAAGCGGGAGCAGTTCTTC. It codes for CASSLKREQFF. V gene TRBV7-2 combines with J gene TRBJ2-1; possibly TRBD2 for D (5 bases). V was clipped by 2 bases and J by 10 bases, with 6 bases between them. Germline lookup yields CDR1 SGHTA and CDR2 FQGNSA. This CDR3 contains 11 residues.

This sequence joins TRBV12-3 or TRBV12-4 and TRBJ2-4; D is perhaps TRBD1 or TRBD2 (5 bases each). The CDR3 is made up of 16 amino acids. Trimming stripped 1 base from V and 4 bases from J, with 14 bases between. The CDR3 reads CASSLGGDGRKNIQYF. The CDR3 DNA reads TGTGCCAGCAGTTTAGGAGGGGATGGGAGAAAAAACATTCAGTACTTC.

In this sample, this clonotype turned up many times. The chain carries TRBV2 and TRBJ2-1; D is perhaps TRBD1 or TRBD2 (5 bases each). There are 14 residues in the CDR3. CDR1 SNHLY and CDR2 FYNNEI come from the germline V gene. Trimming pared 10 bases from V and 9 bases from J, leaving 22 bases between. The CDR3 sequence is CANIRDPHGAEQFF. For the CDR3, the DNA is TGTGCCAACATCCGGGACCCCCATGGGGCTGAGCAGTTCTTC.

This clonotype was found a few times. The chain carries TRBV20-1 and TRBJ1-1; TRBD1 is a possible D gene (6 bases). CDR3 length: 15 residues. V lost 2 bases and J lost 3, with 16 bases in between. From germline, CDR1 is DFQATT and CDR2 SNEGSKA (reference sequence). This CDR3 reads CSARHTGPGDTEAFF. The CDR3 DNA is TGCAGTGCTAGACACACAGGGCCGGGGGACACTGAAGCTTTCTTT.

This clonotype was observed many times. This chain links TRBV2 with TRBJ2-7, with D unclear. V lost 5 bases to trimming and J lost 4 bases, with 12 bases between them. CDR3 size: 13 residues. Germline V gives CDR1 SNHLY, CDR2 FYNNEI. This CDR3 reads CASSTSPVYEQYF. CDR3 sequence (DNA): TGTGCCAGCAGTACGAGTCCCGTTTACGAGCAGTACTTC.

There are many counts of this clonotype. The V gene is TRBV6-5, the J gene TRBJ2-7, with D unresolved. Trimming shortened V by 2 bases and J by 1 base, and 12 bases separated the two germline ends. In germline, CDR1 is MNHEY, CDR2 SVGAGI. The CDR3 contains 15 residues. The CDR3 sequence is CASSYRFEWSYEQYF. The CDR3 DNA reads as TGTGCCAGCAGTTACCGATTCGAGTGGTCCTACGAGCAGTACTTC.

This chain uses TRBV12-3 or TRBV12-4 with TRBJ2-7, with D unclear. Between the trimmed V and J ends, which lost 6 bases and 5 bases, there was a span of 8 bases. The CDR3 contains 11 residues. CDR3 protein: CASSLYNEQYF. In DNA, the CDR3 is TGTGCCAGCAGCCTCTACAACGAGCAGTACTTC.

This clonotype occurred many times. The chain links TRBV12-3 or TRBV12-4 to TRBJ2-4; tentatively, D is TRBD2 (6 bases). The CDR3 runs to 13 residues. Trimming pared 11 bases from V and 2 bases from J, leaving 13 bases between. In DNA, the CDR3 is TGTGCCGGGTTAGCGGATACCAAAAACATTCAGTACTTC. This translates into CAGLADTKNIQYF.